These 17 T cell receptor beta chains share one sample of origin, sequenced in a study of Graves' ophthalmopathy and Graves' hyperthyroidism. For repertoire sequencing, the TCR beta CDR3 regions were amplified from RNA transcripts. Amplification began with first-round RT-PCR using HTBI primers, then second-round multiplex PCR was performed. TCRdb passed the multiplex PCR reads through MiXCR, listing each CDR3 protein once. The sample has about 660,000 distinct CDR3 sequences; 35% to 50% are singletons. Source material: peripheral blood. Receptors were obtained from an adult man with Graves' ophthalmopathy.

The chain recombines TRBV7-9 with TRBJ1-1; perhaps TRBD1 as D (5 bases). The V and J ends lost 0 bases and 6 bases respectively, with 17 bases between them. The CDR3 sequence is 16 residues long. Germline V gene data show CDR1 as SEHNR and CDR2 as FQNEAQ (reference sequence). Written as DNA, the CDR3 is TGTGCCAGCAGCTTAGCGGTGGGGGTATGGAGGTCTGAAGCTTTCTTT. It yields the protein CASSLAVGVWRSEAFF.

This clonotype was seen many times. The CDR3 DNA sequence: TGTGCCATCAGGGCCAGCGGGACAGGGATTCCGGAGACCCAGTACTTC. The encoded protein is CAIRASGTGIPETQYF. The genes are TRBV10-3 and TRBJ2-5; 9 bases are a match to TRBD1. Losses at the gene ends were 6 bases for V and 5 bases for J; bases not matched to a gene: 13. The V gene's germline CDR1 is ENHRY and CDR2 SYGVKD. There are 16 residues in the CDR3.

V gene TRBV25-1 combines with J gene TRBJ1-2, with D maybe TRBD1 (5 bases). V was trimmed by 4 bases and J by 12 bases, leaving 21 bases between them. In germline, CDR1 is MGHDK, CDR2 SYGVNS. This CDR3 is built from 14 residues. This chain's CDR3 is CASSGLGESSGNTF. The CDR3 DNA is TGTGCCAGCAGTGGATTGGGGGAAAGCTCTGGGAACACCTTC.

This clonotype was picked up one time. This chain links TRBV6-6 with TRBJ2-3; TRBD2 matches 7 bases. The ends lost 7 bases at V and 2 bases at J; junction bases unmatched: 6. The germline CDR1 and CDR2 sequences are MNHNY and SVGAGI (reference sequence). The CDR3 is 14 amino acids. The CDR3 DNA reads as TGTGCCAGCAACTGGCGGGAGATCACAGATACGCAGTATTTT. This translates into CASNWREITDTQYF.

This CDR3 is CASSIDGQGANGYTF. The DNA for the CDR3 is TGTGCCAGTAGTATAGATGGACAGGGGGCGAATGGCTACACCTTC. The V and J genes are TRBV19 and TRBJ1-2; 11 bases are a match to TRBD1. The CDR3 runs to 15 residues. The J segment lost 6 bases and the V segment lost 0 bases, leaving 3 bases of the junction unmatched. From germline, CDR1 is LNHDA and CDR2 SQIVND (reference sequence).

In this sample, this clonotype turned up many times. The CDR3 DNA sequence: TGTGCCAGCAGTGTACTGGGGGTTGGGGAGCTGTTTTTT. As protein: CASSVLGVGELFF. V is TRBV25-1 and J is TRBJ2-2; D may correspond to TRBD1 or TRBD2 (5 bases each). The germline V gene has CDR1 MGHDK and CDR2 SYGVNS. The CDR3 is 13 amino acids. The germline V and J ends were trimmed by 4 bases and 8 bases, with 11 bases remaining between them.

This clonotype came up many times. The chain has TRBV24-1 and TRBJ2-2; D possibly matches TRBD1 or TRBD2 (5 bases each). This CDR3 has 14 amino acids. The germline V gene has CDR1 KGHDR and CDR2 SFDVKD. The V gene lost 10 bases and the J gene lost 1 base, with 12 bases spanning the gap. CDR3 loop: CATARDLNTGELFF. The CDR3 bases are TGTGCCACAGCAAGGGACCTGAACACCGGGGAGCTGTTTTTT.

This clonotype was seen a few times. The chain links TRBV4-3 to TRBJ2-5; D may be TRBD1 or TRBD2 (6 bases each). The germline CDR1 and CDR2 sequences are LGHNA and YSLEER. Trimming took 0 bases from V and 2 from J, leaving 13 bases between them. CDR3 length: 16 amino acids. The CDR3 loop reads CASSQEDSRGQETQYF. The CDR3, as DNA: TGCGCCAGCAGCCAAGAGGACAGCCGGGGGCAAGAGACCCAGTACTTC.

This clonotype was counted many times. The V call is TRBV20-1, the J call TRBJ1-1; D not resolved. There are 12 residues in the CDR3. With 5 bases removed from V and 2 bases from J, the gap between germline ends came to 9 bases. Germline assignment: CDR1 DFQATT and CDR2 SNEGSKA (reference sequence). The chain's CDR3 is CSALTPNTEAFF. CDR3 DNA: TGCAGTGCTCTGACCCCTAACACTGAAGCTTTCTTT.

Remarks on this clonotype: This may come from a read error, since a much larger clone is one base off. V and J are TRBV10-3 and TRBJ1-3; D uncertain. The CDR3 sequence is 14 residues long. V lost 5 bases to trimming and J lost 3 bases, with 11 bases between them. CDR1 is ENHRY and CDR2 is SYGVKD in the germline V gene. The CDR3 coding sequence is TGTGCCATCAGTTACGGAGGGAATGGAAACACCATATATTTT. This codes for CAISYGGNGNTIYF.

This chain connects TRBV10-2 to TRBJ2-7; 10 bases match TRBD1. This CDR3 contains 16 residues. V lost 2 bases to trimming and J lost 5 bases; unmatched junction nucleotides: 9. Looked up from germline, CDR1 is WSHSY and CDR2 is SAAADI. The CDR3 nucleotides read TGCGCCAGCAGTGAGACCCCGGGACAGGGGTTGAACGAGCAGTACTTC. Its protein product is CASSETPGQGLNEQYF.

The chain recombines TRBV25-1 with TRBJ1-3, with 7 positions matching TRBD1. Germline V gives CDR1 MGHDK, CDR2 SYGVNS. The CDR3 consists of 14 residues. Germline trimming cut 5 bases from V and 8 bases from J; bases unmatched to any gene: 9. The CDR3 is CASSKGQKTYTIYF. CDR3 sequence (DNA): TGTGCCAGCAGTAAGGGACAGAAGACCTACACCATATATTTT.

This clonotype was seen repeatedly, ten times or more. This chain links TRBV7-9 with TRBJ1-2, with D unresolved. CDR1 is SEHNR, CDR2 FQNEAQ, per germline (reference sequence). The CDR3 spans 13 residues. V gave up 1 base and J gave up 4 bases, with 7 bases separating them. The CDR3 coding sequence is TGTGCCAGCAGCTTAGACATCACCTATGGCTACACCTTC. Amino acid sequence: CASSLDITYGYTF.

Many counts were recorded for this clonotype. This chain links TRBV2 with TRBJ1-5, with a possible D match to TRBD1 (5 bases). Germline-derived CDR1 and CDR2 are SNHLY and FYNNEI. This CDR3 has 14 amino acids. The V end was cut by 5 bases, the J end by 5 bases, with 13 bases between. In nucleotides, the CDR3 is TGTGCCAGCAGTTTGACAGTGAGGTATCAGCCCCAGCATTTT. Its protein is CASSLTVRYQPQHF.

V usage is TRBV10-3 and J usage is TRBJ1-1; TRBD1 agrees at 9 bases. The CDR3 spans 15 residues. The germline V gene encodes CDR1 ENHRY and CDR2 SYGVKD. V shed 10 bases, J shed 1 base, and the junction held 10 bases outside the gene matches. CDR3 DNA: TGTGCCAGTAGTACCGGGACAGGGACGAACACTGAAGCTTTCTTT. Its translation: CASSTGTGTNTEAFF.

To note about this clonotype: One end of the junction varies from germline; a read error may be responsible. This chain joins TRBV10-3 and TRBJ2-2, with a possible D match to TRBD1 (5 bases). Germline V CDR1 and CDR2: ENHRY, SYGVKD. This CDR3 is 13 amino acids long. Here the CDR3 DNA reads TGTGCCAGCAGTTTAGGCCAGGGCGGGGAGCTGTTTTTT. Encoded protein: CASSLGQGGELFF.

This chain joins TRBV4-3 and TRBJ2-7, with D tentatively TRBD2 (6 bases). The CDR3 loop spans 13 amino acids. Trimming removed 0 bases from V and 7 bases from J, with 10 bases in between. Germline V gives CDR1 LGHNA, CDR2 YSLEER. The CDR3 protein is CASSQDGGTEQYF. CDR3 coding DNA: TGCGCCAGCAGCCAAGATGGCGGGACGGAGCAGTACTTC.